The 21 T cell receptor beta chains presented below share a single source sample, sequenced in a study of blood T cell repertoires in COVID-19. The data were produced by immunoSEQ multiplex PCR, yet TCRdb's version contains in-frame clones alone and is incomplete. The sample shows around 200,000 clones, about 85% of them seen only once. The specimen was peripheral blood. These receptors came from a woman over 75 with active or convalescent COVID-19.

The V gene is TRBV6-2 or TRBV6-3, the J gene TRBJ1-5, with a tentative D call TRBD1 (6 bases). Looked up from germline, CDR1 is MNHEY and CDR2 is SVGEGT. Trimming shortened V by 3 bases and J by 2 bases, and 11 bases separated the two germline ends. This CDR3 has 15 amino acids. Written as DNA, the CDR3 is TGTGCCAGCAGTTATAATTCAGGGGGCAATCAGCCCCAGCATTTT. This translates into CASSYNSGGNQPQHF.

This chain joins TRBV7-2 and TRBJ2-7; D remains unclear. The V gene's germline CDR1 is SGHTA and CDR2 FQGNSA. V was pared by 6 bases and J by 0 bases, with 12 bases between. CDR3 length: 14 residues. The CDR3 loop reads CASSLTGSSYEQYF. CDR3 in DNA: TGTGCCAGCAGTCTGACTGGAAGCTCCTACGAGCAGTACTTC.

V usage is TRBV7-9 and J usage is TRBJ1-4; D unresolved. Trimming pared 0 bases from V and 0 bases from J, leaving 14 bases between. The germline V gene has CDR1 SEHNR and CDR2 FQNEAQ (reference sequence). The CDR3 is 18 amino acids. The CDR3 protein is CASSLARDKAATNEKLFF. DNA for the CDR3: TGTGCCAGCAGCTTAGCTCGAGACAAAGCTGCAACTAATGAAAAACTGTTTTTT.

The V call is TRBV4-2, the J call TRBJ2-1; 8 bases match TRBD2. V lost 2 bases, J lost 7 bases, and 7 bases stayed unmatched. The CDR3 is made up of 15 amino acids. Germline CDR1 and CDR2: LGHNA and YNFKEQ. The CDR3 DNA sequence: TGTGCCAGCAGCCAACCAGGGGCGGGGGGTAATGAGCAGTTCTTC. It is translated as CASSQPGAGGNEQFF.

The chain recombines TRBV28 with TRBJ1-1; 8 bases fit TRBD1. After removal of 3 bases from V and 4 bases from J, the junction contained 10 bases not matched to a gene. This CDR3 spans 16 amino acids. Germline CDR1 is MDHEN and CDR2 is SYDVKM. DNA for the CDR3: TGTGCCAGCAGTTTGCTGGGCAGGGGGCGAGTCACTGAAGCTTTCTTT. Translated, it gives CASSLLGRGRVTEAFF.

The chain employs TRBV18 and TRBJ1-2; 9 positions agree with TRBD1. J was trimmed by 3 bases and V by 2 bases; bases with no gene match: 10. Per germline, CDR1 KGHSH and CDR2 LQKENI. The CDR3 spans 17 residues. CDR3 DNA: TGTGCCAGCTCACCATCGGTCGACAGGGGGGTGGACTATGGCTACACCTTC. Its translation: CASSPSVDRGVDYGYTF.

The CDR3 here is CASSVDGRGYNEQFF. The CDR3 nucleotides are TGTGCCAGCAGCGTAGACGGGAGGGGGTACAATGAGCAGTTCTTC. This chain connects TRBV9 to TRBJ2-1, with 8 bases fitting TRBD2. The V segment lost 0 bases and the J segment 4 bases; nucleotides outside the gene matches: 3. CDR1 is SGDLS, CDR2 YYNGEE, per germline. The CDR3 length is 15 residues.

This clone was counted a few times. The chain joins TRBV11-2 to TRBJ2-7, with TRBD2 matching 9 bases. The CDR3 sequence is 15 residues long. Germline values: CDR1 SGHAT, CDR2 FQNNGV. With 5 bases clipped from V and 4 bases from J, the junction kept 9 bases outside the gene matches. DNA for the CDR3: TGTGCCAGCAGCCTAGTGGCGGGGGGGCCGTACGAGCAGTACTTC. Residues: CASSLVAGGPYEQYF.

The rearrangement links TRBV28 to TRBJ1-5, with D perhaps TRBD1 (5 bases). CDR1 and CDR2 (germline): MDHEN, SYDVKM. Trimming removed 6 bases from V and 4 bases from J, with 16 bases in between. The length of the CDR3 is 15 residues. CDR3 nucleotides: TGTGCCAGCAGGCAGGGATTTTTAAGTAATCAGCCCCAGCATTTT. Its translation: CASRQGFLSNQPQHF.

The J gene is TRBJ2-1, the V gene TRBV4-3, with 12 bases lining up with TRBD1. V trimming: 6 bases; J trimming: 9 bases; junction bases outside the gene matches: 9. Germline CDR1 LGHNA, CDR2 YSLEER. The CDR3 is 15 residues long. The CDR3 sequence is CASSQPGQGATEQFF. The CDR3 DNA is TGCGCCAGCAGTCAGCCGGGACAGGGGGCTACTGAGCAGTTCTTC.

The chain is built from TRBV4-1 and TRBJ1-1, with a possible D match to TRBD1 (6 bases). The CDR3 consists of 15 residues. Germline V CDR1 and CDR2: MGHRA, YSYEKL. V gave up 4 bases and J gave up 3 bases, with 15 bases separating them. The CDR3 spells CASSLNRAGYTEAFF. In DNA form, the CDR3 reads TGCGCCAGCAGCCTAAACAGGGCCGGGTACACTGAAGCTTTCTTT.

This chain connects TRBV4-3 to TRBJ2-2; perhaps TRBD1 as D (7 bases). Germline loops: CDR1 LGHNA, CDR2 YSLEER. There are 16 residues in the CDR3. The ends were cut back, 4 bases at V and 1 base at J, with 13 bases in the middle. The CDR3 DNA reads as TGCGCCAGCAGCCTCCAGGGGGGTAGGAACACCGGGGAGCTGTTTTTT. This gives the protein CASSLQGGRNTGELFF.

The chain couples TRBV7-9 to TRBJ1-2; the D is unclear. With 2 bases removed from V and 4 bases from J, the gap between germline ends came to 11 bases. This CDR3 contains 14 residues. Germline values: CDR1 SEHNR, CDR2 FQNEAQ (reference sequence). This CDR3 is CASSLMRGSYGYTF. CDR3 nucleotide sequence: TGTGCCAGCAGCTTAATGCGGGGAAGCTATGGCTACACCTTC.

The chain uses TRBV7-3 and TRBJ1-1, with D perhaps TRBD1 (5 bases). Germline V gene lookup returns CDR1 SGHTA and CDR2 FQGTGA. V shed 5 bases and J shed 6 bases, with 13 bases lying between them. CDR3 length equals 13 residues. CDR3 nucleotide sequence: TGTGCCAGCAGCCCCCAACCGGGGGCTGAAGCTTTCTTT. Encoded protein: CASSPQPGAEAFF.

The V gene is TRBV3-1 (or the pseudogene TRBV3-2), the J gene TRBJ2-7; 10 nucleotides match TRBD2. In germline, CDR1 is LGHDT, CDR2 YNNKEL (reference sequence). V lost 3 bases to trimming and J lost 6 bases; unmatched junction nucleotides: 17. CDR3 size: 18 residues. The CDR3 DNA reads as TGTGCCAGCAGCCACCGCCGCCTCCTAGCGGGGGCTGCCAGCGAGCAGTACTTC. Its protein is CASSHRRLLAGAASEQYF.

This clone has a handful of counts. V gene TRBV6-6 combines with J gene TRBJ1-6; 7 bases fit TRBD1. V was pared by 8 bases and J by 17 bases, with 15 bases of the junction left unmatched. Germline V gene sequence: CDR1 MNHNY, CDR2 SVGAGI (reference sequence). This CDR3 is 13 amino acids long. The CDR3 reads CASHLEGGRGIHF. The DNA of the CDR3 is TGTGCCAGCCACCTGGAAGGGGGCAGGGGGATCCACTTT.

The V call is TRBV20-1, the J call TRBJ2-7; TRBD1 aligns across 8 bases. The CDR3 totals 12 residues. Per germline, CDR1 DFQATT and CDR2 SNEGSKA (reference sequence). The J segment lost 8 bases and the V segment lost 3 bases, leaving 6 bases of the junction unmatched. CDR3 in DNA: TGCAGTGCTAGTCTAACAGGGGGGCAGCAGTACTTC. Translated: CSASLTGGQQYF.

This chain joins TRBV2 and TRBJ1-2; 8 nucleotides match TRBD1. V gave up 7 bases and J gave up 2 bases; unmatched junction bases: 9. This CDR3 has 15 amino acids. Germline loops: CDR1 SNHLY, CDR2 FYNNEI. CDR3 sequence reads: CASILDRGANYGYTF. In nucleotides, the CDR3 is TGTGCCAGCATTCTTGACAGGGGCGCGAACTATGGCTACACCTTC.

The chain links TRBV5-1 to TRBJ2-3, with 13 bases matching TRBD2. Looked up from germline, CDR1 is SGHRS and CDR2 is YFSETQ. With 4 bases clipped from V and 3 bases from J, the junction kept 5 bases outside the gene matches. The CDR3 sequence is 16 residues long. The CDR3 region is CASSVTSGRGTDTQYF. The CDR3 nucleotides are TGCGCCAGCAGCGTCACTAGCGGGAGGGGGACAGATACGCAGTATTTT.

This chain uses TRBV28 with TRBJ2-4; 9 bases are a match to TRBD1. The J segment lost 2 bases and the V segment lost 6 bases, leaving 11 bases of the junction unmatched. The CDR3 is made up of 17 amino acids. Germline V lookup: CDR1 MDHEN, CDR2 SYDVKM. DNA for the CDR3: TGTGCCAGCAGCCACCGTAGGACAGGGGTACCCAAAAACATTCAGTACTTC. Translation gives CASSHRRTGVPKNIQYF.

This chain joins TRBV5-1 and TRBJ2-5; perhaps TRBD2 as D (5 bases). Looked up from germline, CDR1 is SGHRS and CDR2 is YFSETQ. The CDR3 has 15 residues. Trimming stripped 2 bases from V and 2 bases from J, with 13 bases between. CDR3 region: CASSFGGRGQETQYF. For the CDR3, the DNA is TGCGCCAGCAGCTTTGGCGGCCGGGGTCAAGAGACCCAGTACTTC.